This T cell receptor (beta chain) was retrieved from a study of vaccination and CD4 T cells after COVID-19. The time point here: late sampling 161 to 241 days after vaccination in a few convalescent patients. Regarding treatment: approximately 9-day PBMC culture with coronavirus spike peptide pools or control peptides (ViraFEST assay). Sequenced with the Oncomine TCR Beta short-read assay was DNA taken from cultured CD4+ T cells. TCRdb redid the calling of the PCR reads with MiXCR, one entry per CDR3 protein. This sample has 25,000 to 30,000 distinct CDR3 sequences; roughly 34% occur once, and the top ten carry about 3.3%. Comments on this clonotype: Its antigen is not known.

The ends were cut back, 7 bases at V and 6 bases at J, with 15 bases in the middle. There are 14 residues in the CDR3. CDR1 is KGHDR, CDR2 SFDVKD, per germline. The sequence came from a human donor who had recovered from COVID-19. This sequence joins TRBV24-1 and TRBJ2-1; TRBD1 or TRBD2 may be the D gene (5 bases each). Sequenced here: CD4+ T cells from blood, cultured in vitro, sampled about 7 months after SARS-CoV-2 vaccination. The CDR3 spells CATSPDNRGNEQFF. CDR3 bases: TGTGCCACCAGCCCGGACAATCGGGGCAATGAGCAGTTCTTC.